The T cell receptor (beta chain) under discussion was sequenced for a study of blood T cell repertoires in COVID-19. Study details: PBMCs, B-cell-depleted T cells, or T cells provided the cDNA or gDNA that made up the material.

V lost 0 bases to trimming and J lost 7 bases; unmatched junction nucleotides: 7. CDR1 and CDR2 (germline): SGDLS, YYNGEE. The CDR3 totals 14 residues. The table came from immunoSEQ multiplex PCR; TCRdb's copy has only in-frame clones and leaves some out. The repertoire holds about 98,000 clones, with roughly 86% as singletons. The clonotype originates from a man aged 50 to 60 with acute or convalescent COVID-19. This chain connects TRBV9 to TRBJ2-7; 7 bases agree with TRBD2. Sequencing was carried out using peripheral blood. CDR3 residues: CASSVEAGVEEQYF. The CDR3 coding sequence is TGTGCCAGCAGCGTAGAGGCGGGAGTGGAAGAGCAGTACTTC.